Listed here are 27 T cell receptor beta chains from one sample, sequenced in a study of technical replicates of blood from a handful of donors. Only in-frame clones appear in the TCRdb table, and some are missing; sequencing was by immunoSEQ multiplex PCR. The table includes tens of thousands of clones, around 90% detected once. Sequenced material: T cells isolated from PBMCs. These receptors all stem from a human donor in good health.

V and J are TRBV10-1 and TRBJ1-3; tentative D call: TRBD1 (5 bases). The V and J ends lost 4 bases and 1 base respectively, with 8 bases between them. This CDR3 spans 14 amino acids. Germline CDR1 is WNHNN and CDR2 is SYGVQD (reference sequence). CDR3: CASSAEGSGNTIYF. The CDR3 DNA is TGCGCCAGCAGTGCGGAGGGGTCTGGAAACACCATATATTTT.

This clone was seen a handful of times. The rearrangement uses TRBV5-6 and TRBJ1-1; the match to TRBD1 covers 8 bases. J was trimmed by 10 bases and V by 6 bases; bases with no gene match: 14. Looked up from germline, CDR1 is SGHDT and CDR2 is YYEEEE. The CDR3 is 14 residues long. Here the CDR3 reads CASTLGQGAFLAFF. The CDR3, as DNA: TGTGCCAGCACCCTGGGGCAGGGGGCGTTTCTAGCTTTCTTT.

The genes are TRBV19 and TRBJ2-7; D is possibly TRBD2 (6 bases). CDR3 length equals 14 residues. V lost 9 bases, J lost 1 base, and 16 bases lay in between. CDR1 and CDR2 from the germline V gene are LNHDA and SQIVND (reference sequence). CDR3 in DNA: TGTGCCAGCTGGGGCGGGGCGGGATCCTACGAGCAGTACTTC. Translated, it gives CASWGGAGSYEQYF. Based on the CDR3 plus reference TRBV19 and TRBJ2-7, the full variable domain is DGGITQSPKYLFRKEGQNVTLSCEQNLNHDAMYWYRQDPGQGLRLIYYSQIVNDFQKGDIAEGYSVSREKKESFPLTVTSAQKNPTAFYLCASWGGAGSYEQYFGPGTRLTVT.

The chain combines TRBV5-6 with TRBJ1-6; 9 bases agree with TRBD1. The trim removed 6 bases at V and 8 bases at J, leaving 3 bases unmatched. The CDR3 length is 13 residues. CDR1 and CDR2 from the germline V gene are SGHDT and YYEEEE. CDR3 in DNA: TGTGCCAGCACCTGGGACAGGGATTCACCCCTCCACTTT. It yields the protein CASTWDRDSPLHF.

V usage is TRBV6-1 and J usage is TRBJ1-2; 9 bases agree with TRBD1. This CDR3 comprises 14 residues. CDR1 is MNHNS, CDR2 SASEGT, per germline. J gave up 3 bases and V 8 bases, and 7 bases lay outside the gene matches. DNA of the CDR3: TGTGCCAGCGCTTTACAGGGGGCGGACTATGGCTACACCTTC. As protein: CASALQGADYGYTF.

J is TRBJ2-7 and V is TRBV5-6; D perhaps matches TRBD1 (6 bases). The germline CDR1 and CDR2 sequences are SGHDT and YYEEEE. The CDR3 length is 13 residues. Trimming removed 2 bases at V and 5 bases at J, with 11 bases between. The CDR3 bases are TGTGCCAGCAGCTTTGGGACAATAGACGAGCAGTACTTC. Translation: CASSFGTIDEQYF.

The V and J genes are TRBV5-6 and TRBJ2-1, with 8 bases fitting TRBD2. The ends lost 4 bases at V and 10 bases at J; junction bases unmatched: 10. The germline CDR1 and CDR2 sequences are SGHDT and YYEEEE. The CDR3 is 14 amino acids. This chain's CDR3 is CASSQLAVEGEQFF. The CDR3 DNA reads TGTGCCAGCAGCCAACTAGCGGTAGAGGGGGAGCAGTTCTTC. Complete variable domain (other parts from reference TRBV5-6 and TRBJ2-1): DAGVTQSPTHLIKTRGQQVTLRCSPKSGHDTVSWYQQALGQGPQFIFQYYEEEERQRGNFPDRFSGHQFPNYSSELNVNALLLGDSALYLCASSQLAVEGEQFFGPGTRLTVL.

This sequence joins TRBV13 and TRBJ2-2; maybe TRBD1 (6 bases). The germline V gene has CDR1 PRHDT and CDR2 FYEKMQ (reference sequence). V lost 5 bases to trimming and J lost 2 bases, with 15 bases between them. The CDR3 loop spans 16 amino acids. This CDR3 is CASSPRTEYNTGELFF. The CDR3 DNA sequence: TGTGCCAGCAGCCCCCGGACAGAGTATAACACCGGGGAGCTGTTTTTT.

The V call is TRBV6-1, the J call TRBJ2-2; possibly TRBD1 for D (5 bases). CDR1 and CDR2 from the germline V gene are MNHNS and SASEGT. Trimming stripped 4 bases from V and 5 bases from J, with 14 bases between. The CDR3 length is 15 residues. Here the CDR3 reads CASSAGRVKTGELFF. CDR3 nucleotide sequence: TGTGCCAGCAGTGCGGGCAGGGTGAAGACCGGGGAGCTGTTTTTT.

This rearrangement joins TRBV5-6 to TRBJ2-1; D remains ambiguous. Trimming took off 1 base at V and 2 bases at J, with 13 bases between the two ends. The CDR3 sequence is 16 residues long. Germline CDR1 and CDR2: SGHDT and YYEEEE. CDR3 DNA: TGTGCCAGCAGCTTGTTAGCAGAATCTACCTACAATGAGCAGTTCTTC. It is translated as CASSLLAESTYNEQFF.

Regarding this clone: Relative to the germline gene, one junction end is altered; a read error may explain this. The J gene is TRBJ2-4, the V gene TRBV2; 10 nucleotides match TRBD1. Germline loops: CDR1 SNHLY, CDR2 FYNNEI. The CDR3 is 14 amino acids. CDR3 in amino acids: CASNEGDRGNIQYF. DNA of the CDR3: TGTGCCAGCAATGAAGGGGACAGGGGAAACATTCAGTACTTC.

The rearrangement joins TRBV5-1 to TRBJ2-7, with 7 bases fitting TRBD1. Trimming removed 1 base from V and 2 bases from J; junction bases left unmatched: 0. This CDR3 is built from 13 residues. CDR1 SGHRS and CDR2 YFSETQ come from the germline V gene. CDR3 coding DNA: TGCGCCAGCAGCTTGAGGGGGCCCTACGAGCAGTACTTC. It translates to CASSLRGPYEQYF.

The chain links TRBV7-8 to TRBJ1-5; D gene uncertain. This CDR3 has 12 residues. Trimming stripped 2 bases from V and 7 bases from J, with 6 bases between. CDR1 is SGHVS, CDR2 FQNEAQ, per germline. The CDR3 spells CASSLKEQPQHF. The CDR3 nucleotides read TGTGCCAGCAGCTTAAAAGAGCAGCCCCAGCATTTT.

The chain is built from TRBV7-6 and TRBJ2-5, with D tentatively TRBD2 (5 bases). The CDR3 extends over 15 amino acids. The germline V gene has CDR1 SGHVS and CDR2 FNYEAQ. V was shortened by 6 bases and J by 3 bases, with 17 bases between the two germline ends. This chain's CDR3 is CASRKSFGEKETQYF. CDR3 coding DNA: TGTGCCAGCAGGAAATCCTTTGGGGAGAAAGAGACCCAGTACTTC.

The rearrangement joins TRBV19 to TRBJ2-1; D perhaps matches TRBD2 (5 bases). V was cut by 7 bases and J by 0 bases, with 13 bases left in between. The CDR3 spans 15 residues. Germline V gene lookup returns CDR1 LNHDA and CDR2 SQIVND (reference sequence). The CDR3 bases are TGTGCCAGTACCCTTAGCGAGGCCTCCTACAATGAGCAGTTCTTC. It yields the protein CASTLSEASYNEQFF.

The chain carries TRBV18 and TRBJ1-3; 9 nucleotides align to TRBD1. There are 14 residues in the CDR3. Germline assignment: CDR1 KGHSH and CDR2 LQKENI. Trimming at V came to 6 bases and at J to 4 bases, leaving 4 bases not matched to a gene. The CDR3 DNA reads as TGTGCCAGCTCGACGGACAGGGGCGGAAACACCATATATTTT. It codes for CASSTDRGGNTIYF.

The chain employs TRBV9 and TRBJ2-2; weak D call: TRBD1 (5 bases). The CDR3 is 17 amino acids. Looked up from germline, CDR1 is SGDLS and CDR2 is YYNGEE. The V end lost 4 bases, the J end lost 4 bases, and 20 bases lay between the germline ends. Here the CDR3 reads CASSPRSAGSATGELFF. CDR3 in DNA: TGTGCCAGCAGCCCCCGATCGGCAGGGTCGGCCACCGGGGAGCTGTTTTTT. The entire variable domain, with the rest obtained from reference TRBV9 and TRBJ2-2, is as follows: DSGVTQTPKHLITATGQRVTLRCSPRSGDLSVYWYQQSLDQGLQFLIQYYNGEERAKGNILERFSAQQFPDLHSELNLSSLELGDSALYFCASSPRSAGSATGELFFGEGSRLTVL.

This rearrangement joins TRBV7-9 to TRBJ1-5; D gene ambiguous. The CDR3 sequence is 15 residues long. Germline lookup yields CDR1 SEHNR and CDR2 FQNEAQ (reference sequence). V was trimmed by 5 bases and J by 5 bases, leaving 16 bases between them. Here the CDR3 reads CASSPRGQEHQPQHF. Written as DNA, the CDR3 is TGTGCCAGCAGCCCCCGCGGGCAGGAGCATCAGCCCCAGCATTTT.

The CDR3 nucleotides read TGTGCCACCAGCAGAGGACGAGGCGAGACCCAGTACTTC. This encodes CATSRGRGETQYF. The V gene is TRBV15, the J gene TRBJ2-5; unclear D gene. CDR1 is LNHNV, CDR2 YYDKDF, per germline (reference sequence). The CDR3 extends over 13 amino acids. Trimming cost V 1 base and J 5 bases, with 8 bases left between them.

The chain has TRBV7-9 and TRBJ1-1, with D perhaps matching TRBD1 (5 bases). The V gene's germline CDR1 is SEHNR and CDR2 FQNEAQ (reference sequence). V lost 8 bases to trimming and J lost 0 bases, with 13 bases between them. This CDR3 spans 14 amino acids. This chain's CDR3 is CASGRQILNTEAFF. Written as DNA, the CDR3 is TGTGCCAGCGGTCGACAGATACTGAACACTGAAGCTTTCTTT. Together with reference TRBV7-9 and TRBJ1-1, the CDR3 gives the full variable domain: DTGVSQNPRHKITKRGQNVTFRCDPISEHNRLYWYRQTLGQGPEFLTYFQNEAQLEKSRLLSDRFSAERPKGSFSTLEIQRTEQGDSAMYLCASGRQILNTEAFFGQGTRLTVV.

The chain recombines TRBV29-1 with TRBJ1-2; D is ambiguous. Trimming cost V 7 bases and J 8 bases, with 14 bases left between them. CDR3 length equals 11 residues. The V gene's germline CDR1 is SQVTM and CDR2 ANQGSEA. The CDR3 bases are TGCAGCGAGGGCACTACGGGAGGCTACACCTTC. Encoded protein: CSEGTTGGYTF.

The chain is built from TRBV29-1 and TRBJ1-2; D may be TRBD1 (5 bases). CDR1 SQVTM and CDR2 ANQGSEA come from the germline V gene. V lost 2 bases to trimming and J lost 8 bases, with 15 bases between them. The CDR3 is 13 amino acids. CDR3 region: CSVEKSLRGGYTF. The CDR3 DNA follows: TGCAGCGTTGAAAAATCATTAAGGGGCGGCTACACCTTC. Drawing the rest from reference TRBV29-1 and TRBJ1-2, the complete variable domain is SAVISQKPSRDICQRGTSLTIQCQVDSQVTMMFWYRQQPGQSLTLIATANQGSEATYESGFVIDKFPISRPNLTFSTLTVSNMSPEDSSIYLCSVEKSLRGGYTFGSGTRLTVV.

The chain recombines TRBV5-4 with TRBJ2-4, with 7 bases lining up with TRBD1. The CDR3 is made up of 15 amino acids. Germline CDR1 SGHNT, CDR2 YYREEE (reference sequence). V was clipped by 4 bases and J by 0 bases; unmatched bases: 4. The CDR3, as DNA: TGTGCCAGCAGCCCGGGACAGTTAGCCAAAAACATTCAGTACTTC. Residues: CASSPGQLAKNIQYF.

This chain connects TRBV4-2 to TRBJ1-2; 7 bases map to TRBD1. This CDR3 is built from 16 residues. In germline, CDR1 is LGHNA, CDR2 YNFKEQ. The V gene end was trimmed by 0 bases and the J gene end by 6 bases; junction bases not matched to a gene: 10. CDR3 sequence: CASSQDIGGGQDGYTF. The CDR3 nucleotides are TGTGCCAGCAGCCAAGATATAGGGGGCGGCCAGGATGGCTACACCTTC.

The J gene is TRBJ2-7, the V gene TRBV29-1; 9 bases are a match to TRBD1. In germline, CDR1 is SQVTM, CDR2 ANQGSEA. This CDR3 contains 15 residues. V lost 6 bases and J lost 3; bases outside the gene matches: 12. CDR3 coding DNA: TGCAGCGTGATGAAACCGGGACAGGGCATCTACGAGCAGTACTTC. Encoded protein: CSVMKPGQGIYEQYF.

The chain uses TRBV5-5 and TRBJ2-3; 10 nucleotides agree with TRBD1. Per germline, CDR1 SGHKS and CDR2 YYEKEE (reference sequence). This CDR3 comprises 16 residues. V lost 5 bases to trimming and J lost 0 bases; unmatched junction nucleotides: 6. CDR3 bases: TGTGCCAGCAGTTGGGGGGACAGGGGAAGCACAGATACGCAGTATTTT. This translates into CASSWGDRGSTDTQYF.

This clone was detected once. The V gene is TRBV19, the J gene TRBJ1-6; no firm D call. The germline V and J ends were trimmed by 8 bases and 14 bases, with 19 bases remaining between them. The CDR3 has 13 residues. Germline CDR1 is LNHDA and CDR2 is SQIVND (reference sequence). The chain's CDR3 is CASLNRVHQTLHF. The CDR3 DNA reads as TGTGCCAGTTTGAACCGGGTCCATCAGACCCTCCACTTT.